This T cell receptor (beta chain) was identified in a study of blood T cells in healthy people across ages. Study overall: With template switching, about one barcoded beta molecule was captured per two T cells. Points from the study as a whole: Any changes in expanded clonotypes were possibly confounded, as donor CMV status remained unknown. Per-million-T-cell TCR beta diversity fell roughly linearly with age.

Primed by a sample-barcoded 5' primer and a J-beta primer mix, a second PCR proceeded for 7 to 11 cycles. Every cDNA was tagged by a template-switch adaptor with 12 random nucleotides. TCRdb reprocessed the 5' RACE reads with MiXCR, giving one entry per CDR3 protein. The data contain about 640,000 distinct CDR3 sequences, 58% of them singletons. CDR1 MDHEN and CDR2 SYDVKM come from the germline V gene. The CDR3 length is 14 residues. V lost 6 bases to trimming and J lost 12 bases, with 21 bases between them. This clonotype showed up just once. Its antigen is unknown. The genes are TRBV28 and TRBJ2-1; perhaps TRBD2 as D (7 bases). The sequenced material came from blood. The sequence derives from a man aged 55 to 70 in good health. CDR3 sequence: CASSFGGPYGGQFF. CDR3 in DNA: TGTGCCAGCAGCTTCGGGGGGCCCTATGGGGGGCAGTTCTTC.